This is a list of T cell receptor beta chains from one sample in a study of blood T cells in healthy people across ages. TCRdb recomputed calls from the 5' RACE reads with MiXCR, one row per CDR3 protein. The sample lists approximately 1.5 million distinct CDR3 sequences, roughly two fifths occurring once. Sequencing input: blood. These receptors were obtained from a woman aged 18 to 35 in good health. Both conserved end residues are part of each CDR3. Fields, in order: clone size, V gene, J gene, D gene, CDR3 DNA, CDR3 protein. The D gene is left open where the match is weak. Not every row has a clone size; where given, it reads once, few, many or a size class.

clone_size: NA; v_call: TRBV4-3; j_call: TRBJ2-1; d_call: NA; cdr3_nt: TGCGCCAGCAGCTACGAGACACTGGGTTCAGAGCAGTTCTTC; cdr3_aa: CASSYETLGSEQFF
clone_size: NA; v_call: TRBV6-1; j_call: TRBJ2-3; d_call: TRBD2; cdr3_nt: TGTGCCAGCAGGAGAGGGGGACTAGCGGGGGGTGAAACAGATACGCAGTATTTT; cdr3_aa: CASRRGGLAGGETDTQYF
clone_size: few; v_call: TRBV20-1; j_call: TRBJ2-7; d_call: TRBD2; cdr3_nt: TGCAGTGCTAGAGATCCCGACTGGGGGGGTTACGAGCAGTACTTC; cdr3_aa: CSARDPDWGGYEQYF
clone_size: NA; v_call: TRBV4-3; j_call: TRBJ2-1; d_call: NA; cdr3_nt: TGCGCCAGCATCCAACAAAGACAGATTTACAATGAGCAGTTCTTC; cdr3_aa: CASIQQRQIYNEQFF
clone_size: NA; v_call: TRBV7-2; j_call: TRBJ2-1; d_call: NA; cdr3_nt: TGTGCCAGCAGCCCACTTCGGTATGAGCAGTTCTTC; cdr3_aa: CASSPLRYEQFF
clone_size: NA; v_call: TRBV4-2; j_call: TRBJ1-4; d_call: NA; cdr3_nt: TGTGCCACCCAGACCCGCGGAGGTGAAAAACTGTTTTTT; cdr3_aa: CATQTRGGEKLFF
clone_size: NA; v_call: TRBV28; j_call: TRBJ1-1; d_call: NA; cdr3_nt: TGTGCCAGCAGTTTAACAGGGTTGTTGAACACTGAAGCTTTCTTT; cdr3_aa: CASSLTGLLNTEAFF
clone_size: few; v_call: TRBV28; j_call: TRBJ1-3; d_call: NA; cdr3_nt: TGTGCCAGCCATCAGGCCGGCCGGCCGAGCTCTGGAAACACCATATATTTT; cdr3_aa: CASHQAGRPSSGNTIYF
clone_size: NA; v_call: TRBV9; j_call: TRBJ2-1; d_call: NA; cdr3_nt: TGTGCCAGCAGCGGAACCGGGACCGGATACAATGAGCAGTTCTTC; cdr3_aa: CASSGTGTGYNEQFF
clone_size: NA; v_call: TRBV7-2; j_call: TRBJ2-7; d_call: TRBD2; cdr3_nt: TGTGCCAGCAGCCGCTCCGGGAGGATGAACAATGAGCAGTACTTC; cdr3_aa: CASSRSGRMNNEQYF
clone_size: NA; v_call: TRBV27; j_call: TRBJ1-4; d_call: NA; cdr3_nt: TGTGCCAGCAGTCCGAGGTGGGCAGCCACTAATGAAAAACTGTTTTTT; cdr3_aa: CASSPRWAATNEKLFF
clone_size: few; v_call: TRBV7-4; j_call: TRBJ2-7; d_call: TRBD1; cdr3_nt: TGTGCCAGCAGCTTAGGTCCCCCTCAGGGGGCGGATTCTGAGCAGTACTTC; cdr3_aa: CASSLGPPQGADSEQYF
clone_size: NA; v_call: TRBV28; j_call: TRBJ2-1; d_call: NA; cdr3_nt: TGTGCCAGCAAGGTGGACGACGGCAGCTCCTACAATGAGCAGTTCTTC; cdr3_aa: CASKVDDGSSYNEQFF
clone_size: NA; v_call: TRBV7-2; j_call: TRBJ2-1; d_call: NA; cdr3_nt: TGTGCCAGCAACATCGCCGGGGCTGGGGGGAACAATGAGCAGTTCTTC; cdr3_aa: CASNIAGAGGNNEQFF
clone_size: NA; v_call: TRBV20-1; j_call: TRBJ2-7; d_call: NA; cdr3_nt: TGCAGTGCTAGAGGGGAAAGAGAGTACGAGCAGTACTTC; cdr3_aa: CSARGEREYEQYF
clone_size: few; v_call: TRBV4-3; j_call: TRBJ2-1; d_call: TRBD2; cdr3_nt: TGCGCCAGCAGCCGGGGGATGACTAGCGGGACCTACAATGAGCAGTTCTTC; cdr3_aa: CASSRGMTSGTYNEQFF
clone_size: NA; v_call: TRBV9; j_call: TRBJ2-7; d_call: TRBD2; cdr3_nt: TGTGCCAGCAGCGTAGGGACCGGGACTAGCTCCTACGAGCAGTACTTC; cdr3_aa: CASSVGTGTSSYEQYF
clone_size: NA; v_call: TRBV14; j_call: TRBJ2-1; d_call: NA; cdr3_nt: TGTGCCAGCAGCCAAGTCGTACTAGGTTCCTCCTACAATGAGCAGTTCTTC; cdr3_aa: CASSQVVLGSSYNEQFF
clone_size: NA; v_call: TRBV29-1; j_call: TRBJ1-2; d_call: NA; cdr3_nt: TGCAGCGCTATTAAAGCCTCGGAGGGCTATGGCTACACCTTC; cdr3_aa: CSAIKASEGYGYTF
clone_size: NA; v_call: TRBV9; j_call: TRBJ2-7; d_call: NA; cdr3_nt: TGTGCCAGCAGCGTAGTGGCTAGCACGTACGAGCAGTACTTC; cdr3_aa: CASSVVASTYEQYF
clone_size: few; v_call: TRBV9; j_call: TRBJ1-4; d_call: TRBD1; cdr3_nt: TGTGCCAGCAGCTTCCGGGACAGGGGACTTTCAGGGGCTGAAAAACTGTTTTTT; cdr3_aa: CASSFRDRGLSGAEKLFF
clone_size: NA; v_call: TRBV27; j_call: TRBJ2-2; d_call: TRBD1; cdr3_nt: TGTGCCAGCAGTTTTCGGCAGGGGGAATCCGGGGAGCTGTTTTTT; cdr3_aa: CASSFRQGESGELFF
clone_size: NA; v_call: TRBV5-5; j_call: TRBJ2-5; d_call: NA; cdr3_nt: TGTGCCAGCAGACAACTCCCACCGGCAGAGACCCAGTACTTC; cdr3_aa: CASRQLPPAETQYF
clone_size: NA; v_call: TRBV2; j_call: TRBJ2-3; d_call: NA; cdr3_nt: TGTGCCACGAAGACTTATAATACAGATACGCAGTATTTT; cdr3_aa: CATKTYNTDTQYF
clone_size: NA; v_call: TRBV5-1; j_call: TRBJ1-4; d_call: NA; cdr3_nt: TGCGCCAGCAGCTTGCTGACAGGTTATAATGAAAAACTGTTTTTT; cdr3_aa: CASSLLTGYNEKLFF
clone_size: NA; v_call: TRBV5-1; j_call: TRBJ2-5; d_call: TRBD2; cdr3_nt: TGCGCCAGCAGCACAGCGGGAGGGGATATTCAAGAGACCCAGTACTTC; cdr3_aa: CASSTAGGDIQETQYF
clone_size: NA; v_call: TRBV4-3; j_call: TRBJ2-5; d_call: NA; cdr3_nt: TGCGCCAGCAGCAGAATAGCGTACCAAGAGACCCAGTACTTC; cdr3_aa: CASSRIAYQETQYF
clone_size: NA; v_call: TRBV7-2; j_call: TRBJ2-7; d_call: NA; cdr3_nt: TGTGCCAGCAGCTGGTACCATGAGCAGTACTTC; cdr3_aa: CASSWYHEQYF
clone_size: few; v_call: TRBV6-1; j_call: TRBJ2-7; d_call: TRBD2; cdr3_nt: TGTGCCAGCAGTCAGACTTGGACTAGCGGGGGAACCTACGAGCAGTACTTC; cdr3_aa: CASSQTWTSGGTYEQYF
clone_size: NA; v_call: TRBV6-6; j_call: TRBJ1-5; d_call: NA; cdr3_nt: TGTGCCAGCAGAGGGATTCAGCCCCAGCATTTT; cdr3_aa: CASRGIQPQHF
clone_size: once; v_call: TRBV20-1; j_call: TRBJ1-3; d_call: NA; cdr3_nt: TGCAGTGCTAGTGTCAGCCTTAACTCTGGAAACACCATATATTTT; cdr3_aa: CSASVSLNSGNTIYF
clone_size: NA; v_call: TRBV25-1; j_call: TRBJ1-4; d_call: TRBD1; cdr3_nt: TGTGCCAGCGGGGGGGACAGGGCTAATGAAAAACTGTTTTTT; cdr3_aa: CASGGDRANEKLFF
clone_size: NA; v_call: TRBV20-1; j_call: TRBJ2-3; d_call: NA; cdr3_nt: TGCAGTGCTAGAGATCCCCGGGGAAAGGGAGATACGCAGTATTTT; cdr3_aa: CSARDPRGKGDTQYF
clone_size: few; v_call: TRBV29-1; j_call: TRBJ2-3; d_call: NA; cdr3_nt: TGCAGCGTTGTGGGAGAGGAGGGCACAGATACGCAGTATTTT; cdr3_aa: CSVVGEEGTDTQYF
clone_size: few; v_call: TRBV5-6; j_call: TRBJ2-3; d_call: NA; cdr3_nt: TGTGCCAGCAGCCTACTGAGCGGCGTGGGGTATGATACGCAGTATTTT; cdr3_aa: CASSLLSGVGYDTQYF
clone_size: few; v_call: TRBV2; j_call: TRBJ1-2; d_call: TRBD1; cdr3_nt: TGTGCCAGCGCTCCGGGACAGGGTACCTATGGCTACACCTTC; cdr3_aa: CASAPGQGTYGYTF
clone_size: NA; v_call: TRBV25-1; j_call: TRBJ1-4; d_call: NA; cdr3_nt: TGTGCCTCCCAGCTGACGGTCCTGGAAAAACTGTTTTTT; cdr3_aa: CASQLTVLEKLFF
clone_size: NA; v_call: TRBV2; j_call: TRBJ1-1; d_call: NA; cdr3_nt: TGTGCCAGCAGTGAAGGGGTAGAATGGACTGAAGCTTTCTTT; cdr3_aa: CASSEGVEWTEAFF
clone_size: NA; v_call: TRBV7-6; j_call: TRBJ2-1; d_call: NA; cdr3_nt: TGTGCCAGCAGTACATGGCGGGGGCTTGAGCAGTTCTTC; cdr3_aa: CASSTWRGLEQFF
clone_size: NA; v_call: TRBV2; j_call: TRBJ1-2; d_call: NA; cdr3_nt: TGTGCCAGCAGTCCTGACGGAGGCTATGGCTACACCTTC; cdr3_aa: CASSPDGGYGYTF
clone_size: NA; v_call: TRBV3-1; j_call: TRBJ2-4; d_call: TRBD2; cdr3_nt: TGTGCCAGCAGCCAACTAGCGGGCGTCCAGTACTTC; cdr3_aa: CASSQLAGVQYF
clone_size: NA; v_call: TRBV11-3; j_call: TRBJ2-1; d_call: NA; cdr3_nt: TGTGCCAGCAGCACGCATGGGGGTGAGCAGTTCTTC; cdr3_aa: CASSTHGGEQFF
clone_size: few; v_call: TRBV6-6; j_call: TRBJ1-1; d_call: TRBD1; cdr3_nt: TGTGCCAGCACGAGGGACAGGAGGAACACTGAAGCTTTCTTT; cdr3_aa: CASTRDRRNTEAFF
clone_size: NA; v_call: TRBV6-2/TRBV6-3; j_call: TRBJ2-7; d_call: TRBD1; cdr3_nt: TGTGCCAGCAGCCAGTGGGGGACAGGCTCCTACGAGCAGTACTTC; cdr3_aa: CASSQWGTGSYEQYF
clone_size: few; v_call: TRBV7-3; j_call: TRBJ1-2; d_call: NA; cdr3_nt: TGTGCCAGCAGCTTAACCCGGGGGGGGGAGTATGGCTACACCTTC; cdr3_aa: CASSLTRGGEYGYTF
clone_size: NA; v_call: TRBV20-1; j_call: TRBJ2-2; d_call: TRBD2; cdr3_nt: TGCAGTGCTAGAGATAATTCGGCTAGCGGAGGGACCGGGGAGCTGTTTTTT; cdr3_aa: CSARDNSASGGTGELFF
clone_size: once; v_call: TRBV12-3/TRBV12-4; j_call: TRBJ2-5; d_call: NA; cdr3_nt: TGTGCCAGCAGTTTACGGGCCACCGAGACCCAGTACTTC; cdr3_aa: CASSLRATETQYF
clone_size: few; v_call: TRBV5-1; j_call: TRBJ2-3; d_call: TRBD2; cdr3_nt: TGCGCCAGCAGCTCCTGGACTAGCGGGGCAGATACGCAGTATTTT; cdr3_aa: CASSSWTSGADTQYF
clone_size: NA; v_call: TRBV11-2; j_call: TRBJ2-4; d_call: TRBD1; cdr3_nt: TGTGCCAGCAGCTCCTCCTGGGGACAGGGAATGAACATTCAGTACTTC; cdr3_aa: CASSSSWGQGMNIQYF
clone_size: few; v_call: TRBV12-5; j_call: TRBJ2-3; d_call: NA; cdr3_nt: TGTGCTAGTGGTTTGGTACTCCGGGACTTGACAGATACGCAGTATTTT; cdr3_aa: CASGLVLRDLTDTQYF
clone_size: few; v_call: TRBV25-1; j_call: TRBJ2-7; d_call: NA; cdr3_nt: TGTGCCAGCAGTGATCGGGGGTTGGAGCAGTACTTC; cdr3_aa: CASSDRGLEQYF